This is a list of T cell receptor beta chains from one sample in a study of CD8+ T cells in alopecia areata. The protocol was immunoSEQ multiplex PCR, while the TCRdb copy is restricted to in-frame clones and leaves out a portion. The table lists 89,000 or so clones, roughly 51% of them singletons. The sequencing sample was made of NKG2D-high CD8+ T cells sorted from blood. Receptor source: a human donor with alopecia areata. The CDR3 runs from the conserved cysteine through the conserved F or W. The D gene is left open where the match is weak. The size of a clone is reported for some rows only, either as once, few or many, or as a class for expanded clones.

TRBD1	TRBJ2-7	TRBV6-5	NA	CASSSLRGLEQYF	TGTGCCAGCAGTAGTCTCAGGGGGCTCGAGCAGTACTTC
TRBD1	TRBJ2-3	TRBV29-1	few	CSVDRGRDTQYF	TGCAGCGTTGACAGGGGGCGAGATACGCAGTATTTT
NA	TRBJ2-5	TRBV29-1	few	CSVETSGKIGETQYF	TGCAGCGTTGAGACGTCTGGAAAAATAGGGGAGACCCAGTACTTC
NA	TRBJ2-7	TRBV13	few	CASSPPSSYEQYF	TGTGCCAGCAGCCCCCCAAGCTCCTACGAGCAGTACTTC
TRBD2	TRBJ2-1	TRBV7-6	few	CASSLLTSGGSYNEQFF	TGTGCCAGCAGCCTCCTTACTAGCGGGGGATCCTACAATGAGCAGTTCTTC
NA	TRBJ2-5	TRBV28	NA	CASRPLGAEGQETQYF	TGTGCCAGCAGACCCCTTGGAGCGGAGGGGCAAGAGACCCAGTACTTC
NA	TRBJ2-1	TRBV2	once	CASRDGTLSSYNEQFF	TGTGCCAGCAGGGACGGGACATTGAGCTCCTACAATGAGCAGTTCTTC
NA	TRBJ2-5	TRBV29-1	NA	CSVEAQAYQETQYF	TGCAGCGTTGAGGCACAGGCGTACCAAGAGACCCAGTACTTC
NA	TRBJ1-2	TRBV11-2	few	CASSYLPEGYGYTF	TGTGCCAGCAGCTATCTCCCGGAGGGCTATGGCTACACCTTC
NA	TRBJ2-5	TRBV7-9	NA	CASSLIAFRGRLGETQYF	TGTGCCAGCAGCTTAATTGCCTTCCGGGGACGCCTCGGGGAGACCCAGTACTTC
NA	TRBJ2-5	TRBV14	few	CASSQDFQGRTQYF	TGTGCCAGCAGCCAAGACTTTCAGGGAAGGACCCAGTACTTC
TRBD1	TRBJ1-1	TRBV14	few	CASSLAGGRGTEAFF	TGTGCCAGCAGCCTTGCAGGGGGGCGAGGAACTGAAGCTTTCTTT
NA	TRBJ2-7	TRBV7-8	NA	CASSLSDYEQYF	TGTGCCAGCAGCTTATCCGATTACGAGCAGTACTTC
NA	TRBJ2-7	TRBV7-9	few	CASSLVGQGTYEQYF	TGTGCCAGCAGCTTAGTTGGACAAGGAACCTACGAGCAGTACTTC
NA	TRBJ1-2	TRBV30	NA	CAWSVHNTANYGYTF	TGTGCCTGGAGTGTACATAACACAGCTAACTATGGCTACACCTTC
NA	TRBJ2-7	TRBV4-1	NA	CASSPRQASYEQYF	TGCGCCAGCAGCCCGCGGCAGGCGTCCTACGAGCAGTACTTC
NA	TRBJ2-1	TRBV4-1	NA	CASSQDLGQINEQFF	TGCGCCAGCAGCCAAGACTTAGGACAGATCAATGAGCAGTTCTTC
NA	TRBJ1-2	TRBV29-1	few	CSVVGEDGYTF	TGCAGCGTTGTTGGGGAGGACGGCTACACCTTC
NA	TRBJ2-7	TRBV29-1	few	CSVAGGSTYEQYF	TGCAGCGTCGCTGGGGGGAGTACCTACGAGCAGTACTTC
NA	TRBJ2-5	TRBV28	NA	CASSLSVWAQYF	TGTGCCAGCAGTTTATCCGTATGGGCCCAGTACTTC
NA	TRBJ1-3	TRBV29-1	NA	CSVETGQGNTIYF	TGCAGCGTTGAAACCGGACAGGGAAACACCATATATTTT
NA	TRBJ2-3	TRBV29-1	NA	CSAEATGLPDTDTQYF	TGCAGCGCAGAAGCAACGGGACTCCCAGACACAGATACGCAGTATTTT
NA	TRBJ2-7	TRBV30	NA	CAWSPRSYEQYF	TGTGCCTGGAGCCCACGATCCTACGAGCAGTACTTC
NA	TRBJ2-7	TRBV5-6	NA	CASSAGLFLEQYF	TGTGCCAGCAGCGCGGGACTTTTTCTCGAGCAGTACTTC
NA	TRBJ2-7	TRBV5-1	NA	CASALERAYEQYF	TGCGCCAGCGCGCTAGAGAGGGCCTACGAGCAGTACTTC
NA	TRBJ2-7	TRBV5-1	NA	CASSLDGEQYF	TGCGCCAGCAGCTTGGACGGTGAGCAGTACTTC
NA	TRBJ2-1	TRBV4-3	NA	CASSRQAVSYNEQFF	TGCGCCAGCAGCCGTCAAGCCGTCTCCTACAATGAGCAGTTCTTC
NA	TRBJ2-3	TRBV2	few	CASSDRVGTDTQYF	TGTGCCAGCAGTGATAGGGTAGGCACAGATACGCAGTATTTT
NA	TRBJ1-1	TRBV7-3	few	CASSLTGIGTEAFF	TGTGCCAGCAGCTTGACGGGAATCGGGACTGAAGCTTTCTTT
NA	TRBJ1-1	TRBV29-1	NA	CSVPEAFF	TGCAGCGTCCCTGAGGCTTTCTTT
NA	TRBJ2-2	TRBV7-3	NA	CASSPIPAGDTGELFF	TGTGCCAGCAGCCCCATACCGGCAGGGGACACCGGGGAGCTGTTTTTT
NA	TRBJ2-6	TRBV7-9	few	CASSPPSAGANVLTF	TGTGCCAGCAGCCCCCCAAGTGCTGGGGCCAACGTCCTGACTTTC
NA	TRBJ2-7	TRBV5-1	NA	CASSLSAGEFDGYEQYF	TGCGCCAGCAGCTTGTCCGCAGGGGAGTTTGATGGCTACGAGCAGTACTTC
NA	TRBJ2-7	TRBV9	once	CASSGGVSKDQYF	TGTGCCAGCAGCGGCGGGGTGTCTAAGGATCAGTACTTC